This T cell receptor (beta chain) was recorded in a study of T cell responses to AZD1222 COVID-19 vaccine. Sequencing used immunoSEQ multiplex PCR; TCRdb keeps in-frame clones, though not all of them. The data show approximately 120,000 clones, roughly 87% seen once. CDR3 length: 16 amino acids. Germline V gene lookup returns CDR1 LGHNA and CDR2 YNFKEQ. Trimming cost V 4 bases and J 1 base; bases outside gene matches: 7. Timing groups of about 4 and about 12 weeks for second doses were pooled. Concerning this clone itself: Its specificity is not known.

Study-wide points: Baseline seropositivity occurred in only a handful of AZD1222 recipients. It was only after the peak T cell response that any repertoires were sampled. The donors showed a predominance of white British ancestry and of females, with possible underestimation of clonal diversity.

The V call is TRBV4-2, the J call TRBJ1-5; 7 bases agree with TRBD1. The receptor's source is an adult who received the AZD1222 COVID-19 vaccine. Sequences were derived from peripheral blood, sampled 28 days after the second AZD1222 dose. The DNA of the CDR3 is TGTGCCAGCAGCCTCTCCGGGACAGAAAGCAATCAGCCCCAGCATTTT. It yields the protein CASSLSGTESNQPQHF.